This T cell receptor beta chain appears in the sequencing data of a study of blood T cell repertoires in COVID-19. The assay was immunoSEQ multiplex PCR, and TCRdb's table has in-frame clones only and misses some. The repertoire holds 350,000 or so clones, with roughly 84% as singletons. From germline, CDR1 is SGHTA and CDR2 FQGNSA. The V end was cut by 5 bases, the J end by 0 bases, with 14 bases between. The length of the CDR3 is 15 residues. The genes are TRBV7-2 and TRBJ2-7; no clear D. The sequenced sample was PBMCs or T cells enriched from blood (not recorded which). The source is a woman aged 30 to 39 who had recovered from COVID-19. The CDR3 DNA sequence: TGTGCCAGCAGCATAATAGCCGACGTCTCCTACGAGCAGTACTTC. The encoded protein is CASSIIADVSYEQYF.